This T cell receptor (beta chain) was captured by sequencing in a study of T cell changes during pregnancy in multiple sclerosis. Germline CDR1 SGHNT, CDR2 YENEEA. The CDR3 runs to 17 residues. Trimming cost V 5 bases and J 0 bases; bases outside gene matches: 9. Profiled with immunoSEQ multiplex PCR; TCRdb holds only in-frame clones, not every one. The sample shows tens of thousands of clones, 91% of them seen only once. The genes are TRBV11-3 and TRBJ2-2; 7 nucleotides match TRBD2. The source of this sequence is a female donor with multiple sclerosis, enrolled in a pregnancy study. This specimen was CD8+ T cells from peripheral blood mononuclear cells, taken before pregnancy. The CDR3 DNA sequence: TGTGCCAGCAGCGGTCTAGCGGTCCACCCGAACACCGGGGAGCTGTTTTTT. It codes for CASSGLAVHPNTGELFF.